This entry concerns a single TCR beta chain. What it binds is not known. Assay used: immunoSEQ multiplex PCR; TCRdb lists only in-frame clones, some missing. The table includes around 90,000 clones, approximately 92% detected once. This entry is derived from a study of graft-versus-host responses after intestinal transplantation. Study findings and constraints: Individuals carrying graft-donor T cell macrochimerism showed high graft-versus-host to host-versus-graft clonal ratios in allografts. HvG clone declines early post-transplant were associated with peak circulating GvH levels. Detected in recipient marrow were GvH clones, some of which were first observed in ileum or blood.

Trimming stripped 5 bases from V and 0 bases from J, with 8 bases between. The CDR3 contains 13 residues. Germline values: CDR1 LNHDA, CDR2 SQIVND (reference sequence). The specimen comprised unstimulated CD8+ T cells sorted from spleen or lymph node cells, sampled before transplant. V is TRBV19 and J is TRBJ2-7; D gene uncertain. The sequence was obtained from a human donor who was the organ donor for an intestinal transplant. CDR3 amino acids: CASSPESSYEQYF. As DNA, the CDR3 is TGTGCCAGTAGTCCCGAGAGCTCCTACGAGCAGTACTTC.